A selection of T cell receptor beta chains follows, all from one sample in a study of response to subunit inactivated influenza vaccine. TCRdb reprocessed the RT-PCR reads via MiXCR and lists one record per CDR3 protein. The data contain 500,000 to 600,000 distinct CDR3 sequences, approximately 15% of them singletons. Material: CD4+ T cells sorted from PBMCs, obtained less than 30 months after vaccination. These receptors were taken from a man in his fifties or sixties who received an inactivated influenza vaccine. Both conserved end residues are trimmed from each CDR3. The order of the fields is CDR3 protein, V gene, J gene, CDR3 length.

SALGQGSQETQY,TRBV29-1,TRBJ2-5,12
ASNWAGLNEQF,TRBV5-5,TRBJ2-1,11
ASRLTGGNDEKLF,TRBV19,TRBJ1-4,13
ASSLDAGAMYEQY,TRBV5-1,TRBJ2-7,13
ASSLALNNSPLH,TRBV5-1,TRBJ1-6,12
ASRRIGTSGSYEQF,TRBV6-1,TRBJ2-1,14
ASGDRVGETQY,TRBV5-1,TRBJ2-5,11
AISGNGTGVYEQY,TRBV10-3,TRBJ2-7,13
ASSASHRADTQY,TRBV5-1,TRBJ2-3,12
ASSDRLTDTQY,TRBV6-1,TRBJ2-3,11
ASSSGTGLVNYGYT,TRBV6-5,TRBJ1-2,14
AISWDRVDYGYT,TRBV10-3,TRBJ1-2,12
AISQRESNQPQH,TRBV10-3,TRBJ1-5,12
ASSQEQRGITGELF,TRBV4-3,TRBJ2-2,14
ASSVAPSATDTQY,TRBV9,TRBJ2-3,13
ASSSSGRTNTGELF,TRBV5-1,TRBJ2-2,14
AIREESSYNSPLH,TRBV7-9,TRBJ1-6,13
ATSDLGQGINEQF,TRBV24-1,TRBJ2-1,13
ASRTTGMNTEAF,TRBV28,TRBJ1-1,12
ASSRDSLAGELF,TRBV12-3/TRBV12-4,TRBJ2-2,12
ASSLSTYQETQY,TRBV12-3/TRBV12-4,TRBJ2-5,12
ASSPRSKSSYEQY,TRBV18,TRBJ2-7,13
AISESRTGGTDTQY,TRBV10-3,TRBJ2-3,14
ASSRTSGSSDTQY,TRBV3-1,TRBJ2-3,13
AISGGPGNIQY,TRBV10-3,TRBJ2-4,11
SARDGAETGAEQY,TRBV20-1,TRBJ2-7,13
ASSRSRTDTDTQY,TRBV5-1,TRBJ2-3,13
ASSFRRGGTGELF,TRBV28,TRBJ2-2,13
ASSPLGGTSGSTDTQY,TRBV18,TRBJ2-3,16
ASGTSYESYNEQF,TRBV5-1,TRBJ2-1,13
ASSATIGGSYNEQF,TRBV11-3,TRBJ2-1,14
ASSRGSQETQY,TRBV2,TRBJ2-5,11
ASSSFGEQF,TRBV6-2/TRBV6-3,TRBJ2-1,9
ASSLGLAGALWETQY,TRBV5-1,TRBJ2-5,15
ASRRAGTNEQF,TRBV7-9,TRBJ2-1,11
ASSEGGLTGTTDTQY,TRBV9,TRBJ2-3,15
ASSGSGGAHNEQF,TRBV5-1,TRBJ2-1,13
ASSPRAGSSYEQY,TRBV7-6,TRBJ2-7,13
AWRPPVIYGYT,TRBV30,TRBJ1-2,11
ASSVGGQGSALH,TRBV9,TRBJ1-6,12
ASSLGGISNQPQH,TRBV7-2,TRBJ1-5,13
ASSEGTGRETQY,TRBV12-3/TRBV12-4,TRBJ2-5,12
ASSLGDQFSTDTQY,TRBV5-1,TRBJ2-3,14
SVSRGDYGYT,TRBV29-1,TRBJ1-2,10
SARDDGGYT,TRBV20-1,TRBJ1-2,9
AWSRRLEGGYT,TRBV30,TRBJ1-2,11
ASSLLRGNEQF,TRBV7-9,TRBJ2-1,11
SARDDGREQETQY,TRBV20-1,TRBJ2-5,13
SARKLSYEQY,TRBV20-1,TRBJ2-7,10
ASSQERGRGSYEQY,TRBV3-1,TRBJ2-7,14
ASSLGEASNQPQH,TRBV5-6,TRBJ1-5,13
ASSGRDSEQF,TRBV7-6,TRBJ2-1,10
SAGTGLVYRGTQY,TRBV29-1,TRBJ2-3,13
ATGDGYNEKLF,TRBV12-3/TRBV12-4,TRBJ1-4,11
ASSLDTVSTREQF,TRBV5-5,TRBJ2-1,13
ASSEQRGVKNIQY,TRBV10-2,TRBJ2-4,13
ASSLRQDYEQY,TRBV5-1,TRBJ2-7,11
ASSYSGQTNTEAF,TRBV6-5,TRBJ1-1,13
ASGFGTDTQY,TRBV7-9,TRBJ2-3,10